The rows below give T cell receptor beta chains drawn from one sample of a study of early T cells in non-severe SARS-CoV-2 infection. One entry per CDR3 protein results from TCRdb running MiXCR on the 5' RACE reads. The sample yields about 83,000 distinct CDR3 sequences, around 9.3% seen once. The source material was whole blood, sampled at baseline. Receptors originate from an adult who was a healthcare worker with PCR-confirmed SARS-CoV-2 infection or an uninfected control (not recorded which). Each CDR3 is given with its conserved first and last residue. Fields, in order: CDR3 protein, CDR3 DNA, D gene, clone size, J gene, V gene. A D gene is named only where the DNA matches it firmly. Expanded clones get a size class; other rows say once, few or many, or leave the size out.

cdr3_aa: CASSLDRGLTEAFF
cdr3_nt: TGTGCCAGCTCACTAGACAGGGGGCTTACTGAAGCTTTCTTT
d_call: TRBD1
clone_size: few
j_call: TRBJ1-1
v_call: TRBV18

cdr3_aa: CASSIAGGSSYEQYF
cdr3_nt: TGTGCCAGCAGCATAGCGGGGGGGAGCTCCTACGAGCAGTACTTC
d_call: TRBD2
clone_size: many
j_call: TRBJ2-7
v_call: TRBV9

cdr3_aa: CAWSVGTGESPLHF
cdr3_nt: TGTGCCTGGAGTGTCGGGACAGGGGAATCACCCCTCCACTTT
d_call: TRBD1
clone_size: many
j_call: TRBJ1-6
v_call: TRBV30

cdr3_aa: CAWSVGGGITEAFF
cdr3_nt: TGTGCCTGGAGTGTTGGGGGCGGAATCACTGAAGCTTTCTTT
d_call: .
clone_size: .
j_call: TRBJ1-1
v_call: TRBV30

cdr3_aa: CASSSGPIPYGYTF
cdr3_nt: TGTGCCAGCAGCTCAGGTCCCATTCCCTATGGCTACACCTTC
d_call: .
clone_size: .
j_call: TRBJ1-2
v_call: TRBV7-9

cdr3_aa: CASRGQGEGEQYF
cdr3_nt: TGTGCCAGCCGCGGACAGGGGGAGGGCGAGCAGTACTTC
d_call: TRBD1
clone_size: many
j_call: TRBJ2-7
v_call: TRBV28

cdr3_aa: CASSPSLSTEAFF
cdr3_nt: TGTGCCAGCTCACCAAGTCTCTCCACTGAAGCTTTCTTT
d_call: .
clone_size: .
j_call: TRBJ1-1
v_call: TRBV18

cdr3_aa: CASSQYWTSAGELFF
cdr3_nt: TGTGCCAGCAGCCAGTACTGGACTAGCGCCGGGGAGCTGTTTTTT
d_call: TRBD2
clone_size: .
j_call: TRBJ2-2
v_call: TRBV7-8

cdr3_aa: CASSESGGVYEQYF
cdr3_nt: TGTGCCAGCAGTGAATCCGGGGGAGTCTACGAGCAGTACTTC
d_call: .
clone_size: few
j_call: TRBJ2-7
v_call: TRBV6-1

cdr3_aa: CASSLPAGPPAGYTF
cdr3_nt: TGTGCCAGCAGTTTACCGGCCGGGCCCCCCGCTGGCTACACCTTC
d_call: .
clone_size: .
j_call: TRBJ1-2
v_call: TRBV28

cdr3_aa: CSPKRPSGVGEQFF
cdr3_nt: TGCAGTCCAAAGAGGCCTAGCGGGGTAGGGGAGCAGTTCTTC
d_call: TRBD2
clone_size: many
j_call: TRBJ2-1
v_call: TRBV20-1

cdr3_aa: CASSRSSGTRRFF
cdr3_nt: TGTGCCAGCAGTCGATCTTCCGGGACTAGGCGCTTCTTC
d_call: TRBD2
clone_size: .
j_call: TRBJ2-1
v_call: TRBV3-1

cdr3_aa: CSAKGGLLGTDTQYF
cdr3_nt: TGCAGTGCTAAGGGGGGCTTACTAGGCACAGATACGCAGTATTTT
d_call: .
clone_size: many
j_call: TRBJ2-3
v_call: TRBV20-1

cdr3_aa: CASSQDIHNNEQFF
cdr3_nt: TGTGCCAGCAGCCAAGATATACACAACAATGAGCAGTTCTTC
d_call: .
clone_size: many
j_call: TRBJ2-1
v_call: TRBV3-1

cdr3_aa: CASSRDVGNTIYF
cdr3_nt: TGTGCCAGCAGCCGGGACGTTGGAAACACCATATATTTT
d_call: .
clone_size: few
j_call: TRBJ1-3
v_call: TRBV5-6

cdr3_aa: CASSLVGQGIRSYNEQFF
cdr3_nt: TGTGCCAGCAGCTTAGTAGGACAGGGGATACGCTCCTACAATGAGCAGTTCTTC
d_call: TRBD1
clone_size: few
j_call: TRBJ2-1
v_call: TRBV7-6

cdr3_aa: CASSLGDSTDTQYF
cdr3_nt: TGTGCCAGCAGCTTAGGCGATAGCACAGATACGCAGTATTTT
d_call: .
clone_size: many
j_call: TRBJ2-3
v_call: TRBV5-1

cdr3_aa: CATSDFYEQYF
cdr3_nt: TGTGCCACCAGTGATTTTTACGAGCAGTACTTC
d_call: .
clone_size: few
j_call: TRBJ2-7
v_call: TRBV24-1

cdr3_aa: CASSQFWDSYEQYF
cdr3_nt: TGTGCCAGCAGCCAATTCTGGGACTCCTACGAGCAGTACTTC
d_call: .
clone_size: few
j_call: TRBJ2-7
v_call: TRBV3-1

cdr3_aa: CASSQGGPYEQYF
cdr3_nt: TGTGCCAGCAGCCAAGGCGGGCCCTACGAGCAGTACTTC
d_call: .
clone_size: .
j_call: TRBJ2-7
v_call: TRBV3-1

cdr3_aa: CASSRDQEYQPQHF
cdr3_nt: TGTGCCAGCAGCCGGGACCAGGAATATCAGCCCCAGCATTTT
d_call: .
clone_size: few
j_call: TRBJ1-5
v_call: TRBV27

cdr3_aa: CASSSVEGIGTAFF
cdr3_nt: TGTGCCAGCAGTTCCGTGGAGGGTATAGGCACAGCTTTCTTT
d_call: .
clone_size: .
j_call: TRBJ1-1
v_call: TRBV12-3/TRBV12-4